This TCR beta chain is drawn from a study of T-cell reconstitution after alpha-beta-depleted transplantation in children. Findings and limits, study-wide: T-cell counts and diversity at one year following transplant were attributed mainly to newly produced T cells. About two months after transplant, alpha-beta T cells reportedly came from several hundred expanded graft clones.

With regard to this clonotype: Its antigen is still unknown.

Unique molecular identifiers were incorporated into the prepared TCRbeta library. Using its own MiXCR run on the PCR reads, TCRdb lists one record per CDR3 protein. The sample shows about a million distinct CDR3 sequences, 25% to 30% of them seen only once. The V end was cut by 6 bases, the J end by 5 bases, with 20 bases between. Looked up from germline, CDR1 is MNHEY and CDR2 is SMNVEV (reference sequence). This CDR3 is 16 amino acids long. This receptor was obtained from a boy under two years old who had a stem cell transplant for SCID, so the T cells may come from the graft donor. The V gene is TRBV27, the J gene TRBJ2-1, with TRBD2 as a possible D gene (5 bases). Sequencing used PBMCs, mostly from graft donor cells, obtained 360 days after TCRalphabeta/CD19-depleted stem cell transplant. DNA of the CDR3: TGTGCCAGCAGCCTAGCCCGAAAACTAGGAAACAATGAGCAGTTCTTC. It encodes CASSLARKLGNNEQFF.